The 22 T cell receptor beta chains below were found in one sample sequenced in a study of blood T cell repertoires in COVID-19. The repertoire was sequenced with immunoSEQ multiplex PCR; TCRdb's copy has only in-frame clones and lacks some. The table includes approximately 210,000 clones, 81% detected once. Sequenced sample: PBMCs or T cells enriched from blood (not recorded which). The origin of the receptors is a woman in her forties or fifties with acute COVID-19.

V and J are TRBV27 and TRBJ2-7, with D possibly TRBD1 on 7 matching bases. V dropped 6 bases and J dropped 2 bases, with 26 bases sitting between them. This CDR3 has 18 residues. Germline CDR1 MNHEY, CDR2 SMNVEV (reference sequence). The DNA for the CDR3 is TGTGCCAGCAGCAAGGACAGGTCGGGAGTTAGATCTCCCTACGAGCAGTACTTC. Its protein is CASSKDRSGVRSPYEQYF.

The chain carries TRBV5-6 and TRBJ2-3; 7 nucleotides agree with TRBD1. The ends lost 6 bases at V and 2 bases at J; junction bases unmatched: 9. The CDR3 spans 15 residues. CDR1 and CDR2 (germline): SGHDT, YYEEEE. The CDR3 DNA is TGTGCCAGCATCCGAACAGGGGCCCACACAGATACGCAGTATTTT. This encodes CASIRTGAHTDTQYF.

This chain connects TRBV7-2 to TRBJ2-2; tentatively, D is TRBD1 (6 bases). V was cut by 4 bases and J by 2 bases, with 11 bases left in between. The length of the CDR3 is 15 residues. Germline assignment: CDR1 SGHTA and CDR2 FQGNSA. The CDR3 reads CASSSGTHNTGELFF. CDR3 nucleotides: TGTGCCAGCAGCTCCGGGACACACAACACCGGGGAGCTGTTTTTT.

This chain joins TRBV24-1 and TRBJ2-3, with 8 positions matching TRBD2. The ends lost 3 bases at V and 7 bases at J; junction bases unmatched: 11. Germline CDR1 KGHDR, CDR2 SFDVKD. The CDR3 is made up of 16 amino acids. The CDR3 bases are TGTGCCACCAGTGATCTAAGCGGGAGCTCCGAAAATACGCAGTATTTT. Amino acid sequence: CATSDLSGSSENTQYF.

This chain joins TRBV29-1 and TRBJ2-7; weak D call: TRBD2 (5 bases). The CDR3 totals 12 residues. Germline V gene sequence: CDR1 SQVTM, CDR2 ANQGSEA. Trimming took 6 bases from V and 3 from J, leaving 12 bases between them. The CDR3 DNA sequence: TGCAGCGTCACCGGGGTAAGCTACGAGCAGTACTTC. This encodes CSVTGVSYEQYF.

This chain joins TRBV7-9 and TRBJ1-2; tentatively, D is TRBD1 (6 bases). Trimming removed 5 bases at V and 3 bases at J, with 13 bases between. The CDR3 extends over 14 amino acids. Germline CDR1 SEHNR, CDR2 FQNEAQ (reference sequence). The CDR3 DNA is TGTGCCAGCAGCCTGGGGCAGGGGCACTATGGCTACACCTTC. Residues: CASSLGQGHYGYTF.

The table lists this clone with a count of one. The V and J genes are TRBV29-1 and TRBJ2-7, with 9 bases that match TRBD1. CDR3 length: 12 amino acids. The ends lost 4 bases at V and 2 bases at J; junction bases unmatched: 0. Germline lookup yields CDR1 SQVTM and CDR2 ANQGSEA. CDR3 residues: CSVGQGAYEQYF. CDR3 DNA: TGCAGCGTTGGACAGGGGGCCTACGAGCAGTACTTC.

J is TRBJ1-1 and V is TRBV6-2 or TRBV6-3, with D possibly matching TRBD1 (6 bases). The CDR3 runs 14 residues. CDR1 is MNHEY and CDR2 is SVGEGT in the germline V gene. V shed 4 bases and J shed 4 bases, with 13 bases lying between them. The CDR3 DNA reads TGTGCCAGCAGTTCCCTTATAGGGGGCACTGAAGCTTTCTTT. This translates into CASSSLIGGTEAFF.

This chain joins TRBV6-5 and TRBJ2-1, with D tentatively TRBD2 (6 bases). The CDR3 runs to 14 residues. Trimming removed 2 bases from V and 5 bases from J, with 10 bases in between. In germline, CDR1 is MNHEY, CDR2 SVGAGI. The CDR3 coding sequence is TGTGCCAGCAGTTACGAGCGGGCGGACAATGAGCAGTTCTTC. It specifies CASSYERADNEQFF.

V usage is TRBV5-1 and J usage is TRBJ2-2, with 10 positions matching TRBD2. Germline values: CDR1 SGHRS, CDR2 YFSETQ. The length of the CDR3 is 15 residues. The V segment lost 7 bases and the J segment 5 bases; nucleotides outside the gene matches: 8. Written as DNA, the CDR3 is TGCGCCAGCGGCGTAGCGGGAGGTAGTACCGGGGAGCTGTTTTTT. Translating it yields CASGVAGGSTGELFF.

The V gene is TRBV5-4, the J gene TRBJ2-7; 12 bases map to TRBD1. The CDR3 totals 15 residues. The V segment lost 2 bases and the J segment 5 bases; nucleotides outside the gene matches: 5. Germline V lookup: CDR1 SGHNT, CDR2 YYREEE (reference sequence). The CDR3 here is CASSLKGTGGNEQYF. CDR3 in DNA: TGTGCCAGCAGCTTAAAAGGGACAGGGGGCAACGAGCAGTACTTC.

The CDR3 DNA reads as TGTGCCAGCAGCTTAGCCCCTACAGGGGGTATAGGCTCTGCAGATACGCAGTATTTT. Its protein product is CASSLAPTGGIGSADTQYF. The chain recombines TRBV7-2 with TRBJ2-3; 8 bases are a match to TRBD1. The length of the CDR3 is 19 residues. CDR1 SGHTA and CDR2 FQGNSA come from the germline V gene. The V and J ends lost 0 bases and 4 bases, in that order; junction bases with no gene match: 15.

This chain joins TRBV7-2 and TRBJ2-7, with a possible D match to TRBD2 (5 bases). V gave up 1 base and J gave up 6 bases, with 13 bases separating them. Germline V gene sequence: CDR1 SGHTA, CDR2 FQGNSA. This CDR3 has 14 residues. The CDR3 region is CASSLGSGFGEQYF. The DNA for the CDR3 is TGTGCCAGCAGCTTAGGGTCGGGGTTCGGCGAGCAGTACTTC.

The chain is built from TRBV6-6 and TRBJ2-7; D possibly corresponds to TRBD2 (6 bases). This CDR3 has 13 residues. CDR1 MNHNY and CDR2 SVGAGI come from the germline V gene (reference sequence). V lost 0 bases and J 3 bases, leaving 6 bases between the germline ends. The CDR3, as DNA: TGTGCCAGCAGTTACTCCGGGAGCTACGAGCAGTACTTC. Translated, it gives CASSYSGSYEQYF.

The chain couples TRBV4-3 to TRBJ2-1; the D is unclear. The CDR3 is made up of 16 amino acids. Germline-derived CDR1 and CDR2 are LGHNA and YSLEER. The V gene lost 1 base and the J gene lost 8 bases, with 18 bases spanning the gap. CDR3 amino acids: CASSQGPPGPADEQFF. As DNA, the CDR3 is TGCGCCAGCAGCCAAGGACCGCCAGGCCCTGCAGATGAGCAGTTCTTC.

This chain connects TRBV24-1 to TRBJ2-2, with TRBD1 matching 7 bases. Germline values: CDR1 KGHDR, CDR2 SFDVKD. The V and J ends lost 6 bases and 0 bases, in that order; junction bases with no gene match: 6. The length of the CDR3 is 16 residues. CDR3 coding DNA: TGTGCCACCAGTAGACCGGGACAGTCGAACACCGGGGAGCTGTTTTTT. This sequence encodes CATSRPGQSNTGELFF.

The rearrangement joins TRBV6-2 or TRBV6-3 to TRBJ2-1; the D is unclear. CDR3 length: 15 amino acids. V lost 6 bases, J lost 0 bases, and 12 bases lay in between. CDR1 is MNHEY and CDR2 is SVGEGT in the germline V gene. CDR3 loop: CASSRVSSSYNEQFF. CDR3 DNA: TGTGCCAGCAGCCGCGTCTCCTCCTCCTACAATGAGCAGTTCTTC.

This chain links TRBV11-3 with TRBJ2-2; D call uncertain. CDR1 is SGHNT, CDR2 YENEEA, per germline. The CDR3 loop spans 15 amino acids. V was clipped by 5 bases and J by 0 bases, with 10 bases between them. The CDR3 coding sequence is TGTGCCAGCAGCGGAGATACCGCGAACACCGGGGAGCTGTTTTTT. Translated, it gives CASSGDTANTGELFF.

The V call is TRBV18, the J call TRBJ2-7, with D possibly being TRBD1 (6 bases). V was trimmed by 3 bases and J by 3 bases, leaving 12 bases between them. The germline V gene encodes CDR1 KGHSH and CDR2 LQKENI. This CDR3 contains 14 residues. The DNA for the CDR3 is TGTGCCAGCTCACCGAACGACAGGAGCTACGAGCAGTACTTC. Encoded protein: CASSPNDRSYEQYF. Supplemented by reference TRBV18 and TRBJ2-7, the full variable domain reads NAGVMQNPRHLVRRRGQEARLRCSPMKGHSHVYWYRQLPEEGLKFMVYLQKENIIDESGMPKERFSAEFPKEGPSILRIQQVVRGDSAAYFCASSPNDRSYEQYFGPGTRLTVT.

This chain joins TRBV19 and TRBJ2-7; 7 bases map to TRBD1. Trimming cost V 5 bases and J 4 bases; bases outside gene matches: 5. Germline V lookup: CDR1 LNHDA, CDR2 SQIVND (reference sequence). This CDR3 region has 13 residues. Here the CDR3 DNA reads TGTGCCAGTAGTCCGCAGGGACAGTACGAGCAGTACTTC. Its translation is CASSPQGQYEQYF. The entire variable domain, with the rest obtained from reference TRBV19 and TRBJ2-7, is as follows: DGGITQSPKYLFRKEGQNVTLSCEQNLNHDAMYWYRQDPGQGLRLIYYSQIVNDFQKGDIAEGYSVSREKKESFPLTVTSAQKNPTAFYLCASSPQGQYEQYFGPGTRLTVT.

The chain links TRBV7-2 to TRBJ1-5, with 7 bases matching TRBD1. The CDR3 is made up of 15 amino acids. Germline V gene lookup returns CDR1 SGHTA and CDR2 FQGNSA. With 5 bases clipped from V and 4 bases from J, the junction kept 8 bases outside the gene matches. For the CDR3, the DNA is TGTGCCAGCAGCCTGACAGGGACGGGAAATCAGCCCCAGCATTTT. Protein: CASSLTGTGNQPQHF.

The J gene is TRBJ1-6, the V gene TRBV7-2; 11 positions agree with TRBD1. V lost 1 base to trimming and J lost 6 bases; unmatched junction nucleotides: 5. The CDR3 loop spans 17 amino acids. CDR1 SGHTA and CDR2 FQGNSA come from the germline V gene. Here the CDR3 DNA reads TGTGCCAGCAGCTTAGACCTGGGACAGGGGGTTAATTCACCCCTCCACTTT. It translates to CASSLDLGQGVNSPLHF.